The T cell receptor beta chain under discussion was sequenced for a study of T cells in Graves' hyperthyroidism and ophthalmopathy. CDR3 length: 14 amino acids. CDR1 and CDR2 (germline): SGDLS, YYNGEE. The ends lost 5 bases at V and 7 bases at J; junction bases unmatched: 6. This clonotype occurred a few times. An absence of ophthalmopathy progression within 18 months meant stable Graves' hyperthyroidism. Lactation, pregnancy, other autoimmune disease or uncontrolled infection excluded patients. Fresh peripheral blood, around 9.3 ml of it, supplied the PBMCs. RNA transcripts provided the source from which TCR beta CDR3 regions were amplified. First-round RT-PCR targeting the TCR CDR3 was performed with the HTBI primer set. One entry per CDR3 protein results from TCRdb running MiXCR on the multiplex PCR reads. The sample has hundreds of thousands of distinct CDR3 sequences, over 35% seen once.

The source of this sequence is a man aged 18 to 30 with Graves' hyperthyroidism. The specimen sequenced was blood. This chain joins TRBV9 and TRBJ1-6; 7 nucleotides match TRBD1. In nucleotides, the CDR3 is TGTGCCAGCAGTTGGGGGACAGACAATTCACCCCTCCACTTT. The encoded protein is CASSWGTDNSPLHF.